A single sample gave rise to the 18 T cell receptor beta chains below, sequenced in a study of monozygotic twins with inflammatory bowel disease. With the 5' RACE reads reprocessed, TCRdb shows one record per CDR3 protein and no DNA. The sample is made up of 90,000 to 110,000 distinct CDR3 sequences, and the top ten hold about an eighth of it. The sample was blood. These receptors were obtained from a human donor with ulcerative colitis or Crohn's disease, or a healthy co-twin of an affected twin (not recorded which).

The chain is built from TRBV27 and TRBJ2-1. CDR1 and CDR2 (germline): MNHEY, SMNVEV (reference sequence). This CDR3 contains 14 residues. The CDR3 loop reads CASSLDERFNEQFF.

The rearrangement links TRBV6-1 to TRBJ1-6. The germline gives CDR1 MNHNS, CDR2 SASEGT. This CDR3 comprises 16 residues. CDR3 region: CASRVLGTDHNSPLHF.

The J gene is TRBJ1-2, the V gene TRBV6-1; lacking DNA, the TRBD1 call made by TCRdb goes unchecked. Germline V lookup: CDR1 MNHNS, CDR2 SASEGT. There are 13 residues in the CDR3. CDR3 amino acids: CASSQGQGAGYTF.

The CDR3 sequence is CSTTTPSGRYTGELFF. The V gene is TRBV20-1, the J gene TRBJ2-2; the TRBD2 assignment by TCRdb is unverifiable without DNA. CDR1 and CDR2 (germline): DFQATT, SNEGSKA (reference sequence). The CDR3 is 16 amino acids.

The rearrangement links TRBV9 to TRBJ2-5; TCRdb returns TRBD2, unconfirmable since there is no DNA. This CDR3 is built from 15 residues. Germline V gene lookup returns CDR1 SGDLS and CDR2 YYNGEE. The chain's CDR3 is CATTPGLAPGETQYF.

The gene calls are TRBV5-4 and TRBJ2-7; TCRdb picks TRBD1, but there is no DNA to check that call. CDR1 is SGHNT and CDR2 is YYREEE in the germline V gene (reference sequence). The CDR3 is made up of 14 amino acids. The CDR3 loop reads CASSSRTGSYEQYF.

The chain recombines TRBV7-2 with TRBJ1-1; TCRdb picks TRBD1, but there is no DNA to check that call. Germline V CDR1 and CDR2: SGHTA, FQGNSA. This CDR3 has 14 residues. CDR3 loop: CASSRTGASTEAFF.

The CDR3 loop reads CASSLVGGEYEQYF. V gene TRBV27 combines with J gene TRBJ2-7; lacking DNA, the TRBD1 call made by TCRdb goes unchecked. Germline V CDR1 and CDR2: MNHEY, SMNVEV (reference sequence). The CDR3 extends over 14 amino acids.

V and J are TRBV29-1 and TRBJ1-6. The CDR3 is 14 residues long. Germline loops: CDR1 SQVTM, CDR2 ANQGSEA. The CDR3: CSVSDGYYNSPLHF.

The rearrangement links TRBV28 to TRBJ1-6; there is no DNA to check the TCRdb D call of TRBD1. Per germline, CDR1 MDHEN and CDR2 SYDVKM. This CDR3 is 13 amino acids long. CDR3 sequence reads: CASTGTGWSPLHF. The variable domain in full, with the rest retrieved from reference TRBV28 and TRBJ1-6, is DVKVTQSSRYLVKRTGEKVFLECVQDMDHENMFWYRQDPGLGLRLIYFSYDVKMKEKGDIPEGYSVSREKKERFSLILESASTNQTSMYLCASTGTGWSPLHFGNGTRLTVT.

This rearrangement joins TRBV20-1 to TRBJ1-2; lacking DNA, the TRBD1 call made by TCRdb goes unchecked. The CDR3 is 14 amino acids. The V gene's germline CDR1 is DFQATT and CDR2 SNEGSKA (reference sequence). The chain's CDR3 is CSARGLQGSHGYTF.

This chain uses TRBV3-1 with TRBJ1-5. This CDR3 region has 14 residues. Germline lookup yields CDR1 LGHDT and CDR2 YNNKEL (reference sequence). CDR3: CASSQGTAVVAQHF.

The rearrangement joins TRBV7-2 to TRBJ1-1; the D call from TCRdb, TRBD1, cannot be confirmed without DNA. Germline V gene sequence: CDR1 SGHTA, CDR2 FQGNSA. The CDR3 is made up of 13 amino acids. CDR3 amino acids: CASGQGTNTEAFF. Together with reference TRBV7-2 and TRBJ1-1, the CDR3 gives the full variable domain: GAGVSQSPSNKVTEKGKDVELRCDPISGHTALYWYRQSLGQGLEFLIYFQGNSAPDKSGLPSDRFSAERTGGSVSTLTIQRTQQEDSAVYLCASGQGTNTEAFFGQGTRLTVV.

The chain has TRBV3-1 and TRBJ2-1; the TCRdb call, TRBD2, lacks DNA for checking. The CDR3 contains 14 residues. Looked up from germline, CDR1 is LGHDT and CDR2 is YNNKEL (reference sequence). The CDR3 loop reads CASSQVPSTAEQFF.

The chain couples TRBV5-6 to TRBJ2-7; the D call of TRBD1 rests on TCRdb alone, since no DNA is present to check it. Germline CDR1 is SGHDT and CDR2 is YYEEEE. This CDR3 is built from 14 residues. CDR3 in amino acids: CASSLLPGTYEQYF.

The genes are TRBV19 and TRBJ2-4; the TRBD1 assignment by TCRdb is unverifiable without DNA. Germline V lookup: CDR1 LNHDA, CDR2 SQIVND (reference sequence). The CDR3 sequence is 15 residues long. The CDR3 sequence is CASSTTGGIENIQYF.

The chain couples TRBV7-2 to TRBJ1-5. Germline V gene lookup returns CDR1 SGHTA and CDR2 FQGNSA. CDR3 length: 13 amino acids. CDR3 sequence: CASSLDVNQPQHF. The full variable domain, its missing parts supplied by reference TRBV7-2 and TRBJ1-5, is GAGVSQSPSNKVTEKGKDVELRCDPISGHTALYWYRQSLGQGLEFLIYFQGNSAPDKSGLPSDRFSAERTGGSVSTLTIQRTQQEDSAVYLCASSLDVNQPQHFGDGTRLSIL.

This chain connects TRBV7-2 to TRBJ2-4; TCRdb lists TRBD2, though no DNA is available to test this call. CDR3 length: 14 residues. Looked up from germline, CDR1 is SGHTA and CDR2 is FQGNSA. The CDR3 protein is CASSQGLGEGIQYF.